These 14 T cell receptor beta chains originate from one sample sequenced in a study of spatial heterogeneity in lung cancer (dated by TCRdb to between 2017 and 2020). On the study overall, not on this receptor specifically: A correlation was observed between the number of expanded intratumoral alpha and beta TCRs and the tumor nonsynonymous mutation count.

Interpreted using the paper, the time point label stands for: sample taken at primary tumor resection. Their recognized antigens are unknown. Receptors were amplified or captured by 5' RACE. The sequencer was a NextSeq 500. The raw public data were reprocessed by TCRdb itself: fastp quality trimming at Q25, MiXCR clonotype calling, in-frame beta chains only. Each CDR3 protein gets just one entry, which takes the most common genes and DNA from the rows behind it. Here the sample has about 5,100 distinct CDR3 sequences; roughly 6.5% occur a single time. The top ten clones comprise approximately 39% of the sample. Sequencing was performed on lung tumor tissue, taken at surgery. Receptor source: a female donor with early-stage non-small cell lung cancer.

By sample share, this clonotype is medium-sized. A library made for alpha chains picked up this beta chain off target, so its size means little. The chain employs TRBV4-1 and TRBJ2-1, with D tentatively TRBD2 (7 bases). V was pared by 4 bases and J by 2 bases, with 18 bases between. This CDR3 is 17 amino acids long. Germline V lookup: CDR1 MGHRA, CDR2 YSYEKL. The CDR3 region is CASSLTPRGGAYNEQFF. The CDR3 DNA follows: TGCGCCAGCAGCCTTACCCCGAGAGGGGGGGCCTACAATGAGCAGTTCTTC.

This clonotype was counted at least ten times. This beta chain is a stray read from a library made for alpha chains; its abundance is not meaningful. The chain uses TRBV12-3 or TRBV12-4 and TRBJ2-3, with D tentatively TRBD1 (6 bases). The CDR3 runs to 14 residues. V lost 2 bases, J lost 12 bases, and 18 bases lay in between. Here the CDR3 reads CASSLFQGPRIQYF. CDR3 DNA sequence: TGTGCCAGCAGTTTATTTCAGGGGCCGAGGATTCAGTATTTT.

A word on this clonotype: The library was prepared for alpha chains; this beta chain is a stray read, so its frequency means little. This rearrangement joins TRBV12-3 or TRBV12-4 to TRBJ2-1; 14 nucleotides align to TRBD2. CDR3 length: 21 residues. V gave up 5 bases and J gave up 0 bases; unmatched junction bases: 15. The CDR3 region is CASSPGTSGSLGPNSYNEQFF. In DNA form, the CDR3 reads TGTGCCAGCAGTCCCGGGACTAGCGGGAGCTTAGGTCCTAACTCCTACAATGAGCAGTTCTTC.

The sample holds many counts of this clonotype. The library was built for alpha chains, so this beta chain is an off-target read and its size means little. This chain joins TRBV4-2 and TRBJ2-1; 9 bases fit TRBD1. The CDR3 spans 17 residues. J gave up 6 bases and V 0 bases, and 9 bases lay outside the gene matches. Germline assignment: CDR1 LGHNA and CDR2 YNFKEQ. The CDR3 DNA reads TGTGCCAGCAGCCAAGAAGGAGGGACAGGGACATCCAATGAGCAGTTCTTC. It is translated as CASSQEGGTGTSNEQFF.

Note on this clonotype: For a library built for alpha chains, this beta chain is a stray read; little rests on its size. This rearrangement joins TRBV9 to TRBJ2-1; TRBD2 aligns across 8 bases. CDR1 is SGDLS, CDR2 YYNGEE, per germline. With 9 bases clipped from V and 8 bases from J, the junction kept 7 bases outside the gene matches. The CDR3 extends over 12 amino acids. In DNA, the CDR3 is TGTGCCATCCTCGCCGGGAGGGATGAGCAGTTCTTC. Translating gives CAILAGRDEQFF.

This clonotype was seen many times. Since it is a stray read in a library aimed at alpha chains, this beta chain has a size that is not meaningful. The chain recombines TRBV20-1 with TRBJ1-5; D unresolved. Looked up from germline, CDR1 is DFQATT and CDR2 is SNEGSKA (reference sequence). There are 16 residues in the CDR3. Trimming pared 0 bases from V and 3 bases from J, leaving 15 bases between. The CDR3 DNA sequence: TGCAGTGCTAGAGATGGGAAAACGGCCGACAATCAGCCCCAGCATTTT. It codes for CSARDGKTADNQPQHF.

A note on this clonotype: The size of this beta chain means little, since it is a stray read in a library made for alpha chains. The chain links TRBV29-1 to TRBJ1-2; D call uncertain. The V gene lost 3 bases and the J gene lost 3 bases, with 5 bases spanning the gap. Per the germline V gene, CDR1 is SQVTM and CDR2 is ANQGSEA. This CDR3 contains 11 residues. The CDR3 protein is CSVEHHYGYTF. Here the CDR3 DNA reads TGCAGCGTTGAGCACCACTATGGCTACACCTTC.

Sample share makes this clonotype medium-sized. Little can be read into the size of this beta chain, an off-target read in a library designed for alpha chains. The genes are TRBV5-4 and TRBJ2-5; D tentatively reads TRBD1 or TRBD2 (5 bases each). Looked up from germline, CDR1 is SGHNT and CDR2 is YYREEE (reference sequence). The CDR3 extends over 13 amino acids. V lost 7 bases to trimming and J lost 9 bases, with 19 bases between them. This CDR3 reads CASSTGAGLAQYF. CDR3 DNA: TGTGCCAGCTCAACCGGGGCCGGTTTGGCCCAGTACTTC. The full variable domain, in which reference TRBV5-4 and TRBJ2-5 provide the parts outside the CDR3, is ETGVTQSPTHLIKTRGQQVTLRCSSQSGHNTVSWYQQALGQGPQFIFQYYREEENGRGNFPPRFSGLQFPNYSSELNVNALELDDSALYLCASSTGAGLAQYFGPGTRLLVL.

This clonotype counts as medium-sized (0.01 to 0.1%). Since the library was made to target alpha chains, this beta chain is a stray read and its abundance is not meaningful. V usage is TRBV24-1 and J usage is TRBJ2-1; TRBD2 aligns across 9 bases. The germline V gene encodes CDR1 KGHDR and CDR2 SFDVKD. The CDR3 is 15 amino acids. Unmatched junction bases numbered 10, after V lost 7 bases and J lost 7 bases. The CDR3 reads CATSLRGSGSNEQFF. The CDR3 DNA follows: TGTGCCACCAGCCTGAGGGGTAGCGGGAGTAATGAGCAGTTCTTC.

In the case of this clonotype: This beta chain came through as a stray read in a library set up for alpha chains, and its size says little. J is TRBJ2-3 and V is TRBV29-1; D is ambiguous. V lost 8 bases and J lost 6, with 12 bases in between. The CDR3 has 11 residues. CDR1 is SQVTM, CDR2 ANQGSEA, per germline. The CDR3 nucleotides are TGCAGCATCCCCCTGGCGGATACGCAGTATTTT. Residues: CSIPLADTQYF.

In this sample, this clonotype turned up many times. Since the library was made to target alpha chains, this beta chain is a stray read and its abundance is not meaningful. The chain has TRBV11-2 and TRBJ1-5; tentative D call: TRBD1 (5 bases). In germline, CDR1 is SGHAT, CDR2 FQNNGV. This CDR3 spans 14 amino acids. V gave up 0 bases and J gave up 8 bases, with 11 bases separating them. The CDR3 nucleotides are TGTGCCAGCAGCTTAGATCGTAGGGGTGAGCCCCAGCATTTT. It yields the protein CASSLDRRGEPQHF.

This clonotype was detected many times. The library was built for alpha chains, so this beta chain is an off-target read and its size means little. The rearrangement links TRBV29-1 to TRBJ2-3, with 14 bases aligning to TRBD2. The V segment lost 3 bases and the J segment 3 bases; nucleotides outside the gene matches: 2. The CDR3 spans 15 residues. The germline CDR1 and CDR2 sequences are SQVTM and ANQGSEA. CDR3 in DNA: TGCAGCGTTGAGGGACTAGCGGGGGCAACAGATACGCAGTATTTT. Protein product: CSVEGLAGATDTQYF.

By share, this clonotype counts as medium-sized (0.01 to 0.1%). This beta chain came through as a stray read in a library set up for alpha chains, and its size says little. The CDR3 nucleotides are TGTGCCAGCAGCACCAACAATCAGCCCCAGCATTTT. Its translation is CASSTNNQPQHF. The chain carries TRBV12-3 or TRBV12-4 and TRBJ1-5; no clear D. Trimming shortened V by 6 bases and J by 3 bases, and 6 bases separated the two germline ends. This CDR3 has 12 residues.

This clonotype is judged medium-sized. As an off-target read in a library built for alpha chains, this beta chain has a frequency of little significance. CDR3 region: CASSPAGTETQYF. CDR3 coding DNA: TGTGCCAGCAGCCCGGCCGGGACGGAGACCCAGTACTTC. The genes are TRBV3-1 and TRBJ2-5, with D perhaps assigned TRBD1 or TRBD2 (5 bases each). This CDR3 contains 13 residues. Germline CDR1 reads LGHDT; CDR2 reads YNNKEL (reference sequence). Trimming removed 4 bases from V and 5 bases from J, with 11 bases in between.